The clone carrying this TCR beta chain occurred a few times. Every isolated RNA sample was fully reverse transcribed, so sequencing captured expressed TCRB transcripts. Repertoires were generated with immunoSEQ multiplex PCR, while TCRdb's copy carries only in-frame clones and drops some. The sample gives 300,000 to 450,000 clones, less than 20% of which show up once; 0.035% to 0.055% is in the top ten. This CDR3 spans 17 amino acids. Trimming took 6 bases from V and 2 from J; bases not matched to a gene: 9. Germline values: CDR1 SGHTA, CDR2 FQGNSA. Sorting with CD45RO/CCR7/CD25/CD127/CD95/CD27 yielded naive, central memory, regulatory and stem-like memory CD4+ cells. This entry comes from a study of beta chain features in type 1 diabetes.

The receptor comes from a woman under 30 in good health. The rearrangement links TRBV7-2 to TRBJ2-7; 14 bases map to TRBD2. Sequencing used naive CD4+ T cells from blood. The CDR3 here is CASRSRVTSGRAYEQYF. CDR3 sequence (DNA): TGTGCCAGCAGAAGTCGAGTGACTAGCGGGAGGGCCTACGAGCAGTACTTC.